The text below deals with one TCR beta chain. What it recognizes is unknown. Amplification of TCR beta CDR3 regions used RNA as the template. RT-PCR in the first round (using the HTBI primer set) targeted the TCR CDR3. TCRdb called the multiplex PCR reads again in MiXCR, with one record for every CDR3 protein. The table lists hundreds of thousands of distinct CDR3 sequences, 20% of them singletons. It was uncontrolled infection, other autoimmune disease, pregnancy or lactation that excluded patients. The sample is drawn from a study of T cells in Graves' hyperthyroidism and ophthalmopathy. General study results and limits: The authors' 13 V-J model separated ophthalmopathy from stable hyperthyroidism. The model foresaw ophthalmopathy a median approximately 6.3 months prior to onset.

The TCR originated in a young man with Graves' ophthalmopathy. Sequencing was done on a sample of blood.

The CDR3 nucleotides read TGTGCCATCAGTCAATCCCCCACAGATACGCAGTATTTT. Protein: CAISQSPTDTQYF. The chain combines TRBV10-3 with TRBJ2-3; D call uncertain. This CDR3 contains 13 residues. V lost 5 bases to trimming and J lost 2 bases, with 8 bases between them. Per the germline V gene, CDR1 is ENHRY and CDR2 is SYGVKD.